The 15 T cell receptor beta chains in this list originate from one sample, sequenced in a study of chemoradiotherapy in HPV16-positive cancers. Sequencing was performed with immunoSEQ multiplex PCR; in TCRdb, only in-frame clones are kept and a portion is missing. This table has 1,200 or so clones, approximately 90% appearing once. Specimen: tumor tissue, collected from a patient who underwent chemoradiotherapy. The source is a human donor with HPV-associated anogenital cancer.

This clone was seen a handful of times. This rearrangement joins TRBV5-6 to TRBJ1-3; tentatively, D is TRBD1 (6 bases). CDR3 length: 15 residues. From germline, CDR1 is SGHDT and CDR2 YYEEEE. Trimming stripped 1 base from V and 4 bases from J, with 12 bases between. The CDR3: CASSLNRAWGNTIYF. The CDR3 nucleotides read TGTGCCAGCAGCTTGAACAGGGCGTGGGGAAACACCATATATTTT.

The chain recombines TRBV18 with TRBJ2-7; TRBD1 aligns across 9 bases. J lost 3 bases, V lost 3 bases, and 6 bases had no gene match. CDR1 is KGHSH, CDR2 LQKENI, per germline. The CDR3 is 15 residues long. CDR3 sequence (DNA): TGTGCCAGCTCACCCCAAAGGGGACAGGGCTACGAGCAGTACTTC. It is translated as CASSPQRGQGYEQYF.

The V and J genes are TRBV2 and TRBJ2-1, with unresolved D. The V and J ends lost 5 bases and 7 bases respectively, with 18 bases between them. The CDR3 runs to 15 residues. Per the germline V gene, CDR1 is SNHLY and CDR2 is FYNNEI. The CDR3 reads CASSPGRLGHNEQFF. CDR3 DNA sequence: TGTGCCAGCAGTCCCGGGCGGTTAGGGCATAATGAGCAGTTCTTC.

The chain combines TRBV6-1 with TRBJ2-2; 9 bases align to TRBD2. The CDR3 has 15 residues. Per the germline V gene, CDR1 is MNHNS and CDR2 is SASEGT. J was trimmed by 4 bases and V by 8 bases; bases with no gene match: 8. The CDR3 DNA reads as TGTGCCAGCGTCTTTGGACTAGCGAGCACCGGGGAGCTGTTTTTT. Protein: CASVFGLASTGELFF.

The chain joins TRBV7-9 to TRBJ1-2; no reliable D call. The germline CDR1 and CDR2 sequences are SEHNR and FQNEAQ (reference sequence). Trimming took off 5 bases at V and 3 bases at J, with 16 bases between the two ends. CDR3 length: 15 amino acids. The CDR3 here is CASSPPTGHHYGYTF. The CDR3 DNA reads TGTGCCAGCAGCCCGCCAACGGGCCATCACTATGGCTACACCTTC. Supplemented by reference TRBV7-9 and TRBJ1-2, the full variable domain reads DTGVSQNPRHKITKRGQNVTFRCDPISEHNRLYWYRQTLGQGPEFLTYFQNEAQLEKSRLLSDRFSAERPKGSFSTLEIQRTEQGDSAMYLCASSPPTGHHYGYTFGSGTRLTVV.

The J gene is TRBJ1-6, the V gene TRBV21-1; TRBD1, the D gene given by the table, was not confirmed from the DNA. TRBV21-1 represents a pseudogene. The CDR3 loop spans 17 amino acids. DNA of the CDR3: TGTGCCAGCACCCACACCAAGGGGACAGCGTTAAATTCACCCCTCCACTTT. It is translated as CASTHTKGTALNSPLHF.

The chain couples TRBV19 to TRBJ1-1; D gene unclear. In germline, CDR1 is LNHDA, CDR2 SQIVND (reference sequence). The CDR3 covers 12 residues. The ends were cut back, 7 bases at V and 2 bases at J, with 8 bases in the middle. CDR3 sequence reads: CASKHSNTEAFF. DNA for the CDR3: TGTGCCAGTAAGCACAGTAACACTGAAGCTTTCTTT.

V usage is TRBV5-1 and J usage is TRBJ1-3, with a weak D call TRBD1 (5 bases). Between the trimmed V and J ends, which lost 4 bases and 3 bases, there was a span of 14 bases. In germline, CDR1 is SGHRS, CDR2 YFSETQ. The CDR3 length is 15 residues. In nucleotides, the CDR3 is TGCGCCAGCAGCCAGGGACGGACTTTTGGAAACACCATATATTTT. This gives the protein CASSQGRTFGNTIYF. The full variable domain, with the rest looked up from reference TRBV5-1 and TRBJ1-3, is KAGVTQTPRYLIKTRGQQVTLSCSPISGHRSVSWYQQTPGQGLQFLFEYFSETQRNKGNFPGRFSGRQFSNSRSEMNVSTLELGDSALYLCASSQGRTFGNTIYFGEGSWLTVV.

V gene TRBV2 combines with J gene TRBJ1-5; possible D gene TRBD1, 6 bases. V dropped 0 bases and J dropped 2 bases, with 17 bases sitting between them. From germline, CDR1 is SNHLY and CDR2 FYNNEI. The CDR3 sequence is 18 residues long. In DNA form, the CDR3 reads TGTGCCAGCAGTGAAGCGCTTAGGGGGAATGGGGGCAATCAGCCCCAGCATTTT. Translating gives CASSEALRGNGGNQPQHF.

The rearrangement joins TRBV7-9 to TRBJ2-7, with D hard to call. The CDR3 is made up of 11 amino acids. The germline V and J ends were trimmed by 3 bases and 11 bases, with 11 bases remaining between them. Germline V gene lookup returns CDR1 SEHNR and CDR2 FQNEAQ (reference sequence). CDR3 residues: CASSLDPPKYF. Here the CDR3 DNA reads TGTGCCAGCAGCTTGGATCCCCCCAAGTACTTC.

The rearrangement joins TRBV4-1 to TRBJ2-5; the D gene is possibly TRBD2 (7 bases). The CDR3 runs 16 residues. Per the germline V gene, CDR1 is MGHRA and CDR2 is YSYEKL. V was clipped by 4 bases and J by 4 bases, with 19 bases between them. CDR3 nucleotide sequence: TGCGCCAGCAGCCCCCCCGGGGGGCGTTCGGTAGAGACCCAGTACTTC. It is translated as CASSPPGGRSVETQYF.

The chain links TRBV28 to TRBJ1-2, with 7 bases lining up with TRBD1. CDR3 size: 14 residues. V shed 5 bases, J shed 0 bases, and the junction held 3 bases outside the gene matches. Germline V gene sequence: CDR1 MDHEN, CDR2 SYDVKM. The CDR3: CASSPTGANYGYTF. The CDR3 bases are TGTGCCAGCAGTCCAACAGGGGCTAACTATGGCTACACCTTC.

V and J are TRBV2 and TRBJ2-7, with D perhaps matching TRBD2 (6 bases). CDR1 SNHLY and CDR2 FYNNEI come from the germline V gene. CDR3 length: 11 residues. V was clipped by 8 bases and J by 4 bases, with 9 bases between them. The CDR3, as DNA: TGTGCCAGCGGAGGGGCATACGAGCAGTACTTC. This encodes CASGGAYEQYF.

V gene TRBV7-2 combines with J gene TRBJ1-2, with D possibly TRBD1 on 5 matching bases. V was shortened by 3 bases and J by 0 bases, with 8 bases between the two germline ends. CDR3 length: 14 amino acids. CDR1 SGHTA and CDR2 FQGNSA come from the germline V gene. The CDR3 loop is CASSLGRANYGYTF. In nucleotides, the CDR3 is TGTGCCAGCAGCTTGGGGCGGGCTAACTATGGCTACACCTTC.

V is TRBV7-9 and J is TRBJ2-7; either TRBD1 or TRBD2 may fit D (5 bases each). Germline V gene lookup returns CDR1 SEHNR and CDR2 FQNEAQ (reference sequence). Deletions cut 5 bases from V and 3 bases from J, with 11 bases between. This CDR3 is 13 amino acids long. Here the CDR3 reads CASSLGGGYEQYF. CDR3 nucleotide sequence: TGTGCCAGCAGCCTAGGTGGGGGCTACGAGCAGTACTTC. The whole variable domain, filled in from reference TRBV7-9 and TRBJ2-7, reads DTGVSQNPRHKITKRGQNVTFRCDPISEHNRLYWYRQTLGQGPEFLTYFQNEAQLEKSRLLSDRFSAERPKGSFSTLEIQRTEQGDSAMYLCASSLGGGYEQYFGPGTRLTVT.